The rows below give T cell receptor beta chains drawn from one sample of a study of beta chain features in type 1 diabetes. Profiled with immunoSEQ multiplex PCR; TCRdb holds only in-frame clones, not every one. The top ten clones hold 1% to 1.5% of a sample with 200,000 to 250,000 clones, approximately 11% of them seen once. The specimen sequenced was central memory CD4+ T cells from blood. These receptors originate from a man between 18 and 29 years old in good health. Each CDR3 is given with its conserved first and last residue. Fields, in order: J gene, V gene, D gene, clone size, CDR3 length, CDR3 DNA, CDR3 protein. D genes are given only for firm matches. The size entry is marked missing in some rows and otherwise reads once, few, many or a size class.

J gene: TRBJ2-5
V gene: TRBV15
D gene: -
clone size: few
CDR3 length: 14
CDR3 DNA: TGTGCCACCAGCCCACGGACCCGAGCGGAGACCCAGTACTTC
CDR3 protein: CATSPRTRAETQYF

J gene: TRBJ2-7
V gene: TRBV5-5
D gene: -
clone size: -
CDR3 length: 13
CDR3 DNA: TGTGCCAGCAGCTTGGCGCAGGGTTACGAGCAGTACTTC
CDR3 protein: CASSLAQGYEQYF

J gene: TRBJ2-1
V gene: TRBV5-1
D gene: TRBD2
clone size: -
CDR3 length: 14
CDR3 DNA: TGCGCCAGCAGCTGGGGACTAGCGGGCAATGAGCAGTTCTTC
CDR3 protein: CASSWGLAGNEQFF

J gene: TRBJ1-1
V gene: TRBV5-4
D gene: -
clone size: few
CDR3 length: 12
CDR3 DNA: TGTGCCAGCAGCTTGGACGGTTGGACAGCTTTCTTT
CDR3 protein: CASSLDGWTAFF

J gene: TRBJ2-1
V gene: TRBV11-2
D gene: -
clone size: few
CDR3 length: 15
CDR3 DNA: TGTGCCAGCAGTCGTGGCGAGTTCTCCTACAATGAGCAGTTCTTC
CDR3 protein: CASSRGEFSYNEQFF

J gene: TRBJ2-1
V gene: TRBV4-3
D gene: -
clone size: -
CDR3 length: 18
CDR3 DNA: TGCGCCAGCAGCCAAGTGCCTCGGTCTGCGGAGCTTCACAATGAGCAGTTCTTC
CDR3 protein: CASSQVPRSAELHNEQFF

J gene: TRBJ2-7
V gene: TRBV28
D gene: -
clone size: few
CDR3 length: 13
CDR3 DNA: TGTGCCAGCAGTGAGGGCGGGTCCTACGAGCAGTACTTC
CDR3 protein: CASSEGGSYEQYF

J gene: TRBJ2-2
V gene: TRBV25-1
D gene: -
clone size: few
CDR3 length: 14
CDR3 DNA: TGTGCCAGCAGTGAGAGCAGGGCCACCGGGGAGCTGTTTTTT
CDR3 protein: CASSESRATGELFF

J gene: TRBJ1-3
V gene: TRBV5-1
D gene: TRBD1
clone size: many
CDR3 length: 17
CDR3 DNA: TGCGCCAGCAGCTTGTTACCGGGACAGGGGCGAGGGAACACCATATATTTT
CDR3 protein: CASSLLPGQGRGNTIYF

J gene: TRBJ2-5
V gene: TRBV27
D gene: -
clone size: many
CDR3 length: 14
CDR3 DNA: TGTGCCAGCAGTATCGGACAGTCCGGAGAGACCCAGTACTTC
CDR3 protein: CASSIGQSGETQYF

J gene: TRBJ1-1
V gene: TRBV5-1
D gene: -
clone size: few
CDR3 length: 14
CDR3 DNA: TGCGCCAGCAGCTTCTCTGGGTTTCTCACTGAAGCTTTCTTT
CDR3 protein: CASSFSGFLTEAFF

J gene: TRBJ2-3
V gene: TRBV6-4
D gene: -
clone size: -
CDR3 length: 16
CDR3 DNA: TGTGACAAAAGCAAAGGCCGAGATCCGATTCCAGATACGCAGTATTTT
CDR3 protein: CDKSKGRDPIPDTQYF

J gene: TRBJ2-5
V gene: TRBV30
D gene: TRBD2
clone size: -
CDR3 length: 11
CDR3 DNA: TGTGCCTGGACGGGGGGAGAGACCCAGTACTTC
CDR3 protein: CAWTGGETQYF

J gene: TRBJ1-2
V gene: TRBV15
D gene: TRBD1
clone size: -
CDR3 length: 14
CDR3 DNA: TGTGCCACCAGCAGAGGGAGACAGGGAGACGGCTACACCTTC
CDR3 protein: CATSRGRQGDGYTF

J gene: TRBJ2-2
V gene: TRBV19
D gene: TRBD2
clone size: -
CDR3 length: 14
CDR3 DNA: TGTGCCAGCAGGACTAGCGGGCCCACCGGGGAGCTGTTTTTT
CDR3 protein: CASRTSGPTGELFF

J gene: TRBJ2-1
V gene: TRBV5-6
D gene: TRBD2
clone size: few
CDR3 length: 13
CDR3 DNA: TGTGCCAGCAGCTGGACTAGCTATTACGAGCAGTTCTTC
CDR3 protein: CASSWTSYYEQFF

J gene: TRBJ2-5
V gene: TRBV7-9
D gene: -
clone size: few
CDR3 length: 14
CDR3 DNA: TGTGCCAGCAGCTTTTTCGGACGGGAAGAGACCCAGTACTTC
CDR3 protein: CASSFFGREETQYF

J gene: TRBJ2-6
V gene: TRBV15
D gene: -
clone size: -
CDR3 length: 17
CDR3 DNA: TGTGCCACCAGCAGAGATCGGGCAGGGCGCGGGGCCAACGTCCTGACTTTC
CDR3 protein: CATSRDRAGRGANVLTF

J gene: TRBJ1-2
V gene: TRBV28
D gene: -
clone size: -
CDR3 length: 13
CDR3 DNA: TGTGCCAGCAGTTTACAGGGGTTTCGGGGCTACACCTTC
CDR3 protein: CASSLQGFRGYTF

J gene: TRBJ1-1
V gene: TRBV5-1
D gene: -
clone size: few
CDR3 length: 15
CDR3 DNA: TGCGCCAGCAGCCACTTCGGACAGTTGAACACTGAAGCTTTCTTT
CDR3 protein: CASSHFGQLNTEAFF